This T cell receptor (beta chain) was captured by sequencing in a study of blood T cell repertoires in COVID-19. Using immunoSEQ multiplex PCR, the repertoire was profiled, and TCRdb retains in-frame clones only, with some absent. This table has under 300,000 clones, roughly 80% appearing once. The CDR3 has 14 residues. V lost 8 bases and J lost 4, with 18 bases in between. CDR1 is GTSNPN and CDR2 is SVGIG in the germline V gene (reference sequence). Sequencing input: peripheral blood. The chain joins TRBV30 to TRBJ2-1, with a possible D match to TRBD1 (5 bases). This TCR came from a woman aged 18-29 years with acute or convalescent COVID-19. This CDR3 reads CAGSKGREYNEQFF. Here the CDR3 DNA reads TGTGCCGGTTCGAAGGGCAGGGAATACAATGAGCAGTTCTTC.